This T cell receptor beta chain emerged from a study of Graves' ophthalmopathy and Graves' hyperthyroidism. Study-wide background: Ophthalmopathy absent within 18 months of follow-up marked hyperthyroidism as stable.

Each hyperthyroidism patient was newly diagnosed, with under 2 months' duration, and aged 18 to 65. To note about this clonotype: Its antigen is unidentified.

The TCR beta CDR3 regions underwent amplification from RNA transcripts. HTBI primers were used in a first-round RT-PCR, which preceded a second-round multiplex PCR. TCRdb reprocessed the multiplex PCR reads with MiXCR, giving one entry per CDR3 protein. Counted here are over a million distinct CDR3 sequences, about two fifths occurring once; the ten biggest clones make up 8.5% to 14%. General observations from the study: The blood repertoire also included most expanded thyroid clonotypes above 0.001 frequency.

Per the germline V gene, CDR1 is ENHRY and CDR2 is SYGVKD. The CDR3 runs 14 residues. V gave up 7 bases and J gave up 5 bases; unmatched junction bases: 7. This receptor was taken from an adult man with Graves' hyperthyroidism. The chain links TRBV10-3 to TRBJ1-1, with 10 bases fitting TRBD1. Material for sequencing was peripheral blood or thyroid tissue (not recorded which). The CDR3: CAITKDRGRTEAFF. The CDR3 bases are TGTGCCATCACTAAAGACAGGGGGCGAACTGAAGCTTTCTTT.